The 4 T cell receptor beta chains listed next were all sequenced from one sample in a study of blood T cell repertoires in COVID-19. The method was immunoSEQ multiplex PCR; TCRdb's version includes in-frame clones alone and lacks a portion of them. The table records some 50,000 clones, around 87% of them present only once. Material for sequencing was peripheral blood. All receptors come from a human donor in a cohort sampled during active COVID-19.

This clone was counted between two and nine times. V gene TRBV4-1 combines with J gene TRBJ2-7, with D hard to call. Trimming took off 0 bases at V and 2 bases at J, with 14 bases between the two ends. The length of the CDR3 is 16 residues. The germline V gene has CDR1 MGHRA and CDR2 YSYEKL. Here the CDR3 DNA reads TGCGCCAGCAGCCAAGAGGTATACCCGACTGCCTACGAGCAGTACTTC. Protein: CASSQEVYPTAYEQYF.

There are a few counts of this clone. The genes are TRBV5-1 and TRBJ1-5; D is ambiguous. Germline V gene lookup returns CDR1 SGHRS and CDR2 YFSETQ. With 0 bases removed from V and 4 bases from J, the gap between germline ends came to 5 bases. The CDR3 length is 13 residues. This chain's CDR3 is CASSLGRNQPQHF. For the CDR3, the DNA is TGCGCCAGCAGCTTGGGGAGAAATCAGCCCCAGCATTTT.

This clone was seen a handful of times. This chain links TRBV7-9 with TRBJ1-5; D remains ambiguous. The CDR3 length is 14 residues. In germline, CDR1 is SEHNR, CDR2 FQNEAQ (reference sequence). Trimming cost V 5 bases and J 1 base, with 9 bases left between them. This chain's CDR3 is CASSEGQSNQPQHF. The CDR3 coding sequence is TGTGCCAGCAGCGAGGGCCAGAGCAATCAGCCCCAGCATTTT.

V is TRBV9 and J is TRBJ2-1, with 7 bases identical to TRBD1. This CDR3 has 15 amino acids. Germline trimming cut 0 bases from V and 3 bases from J; bases unmatched to any gene: 3. From germline, CDR1 is SGDLS and CDR2 YYNGEE. The CDR3 here is CASSVAGGGYNEQFF. CDR3 DNA: TGTGCCAGCAGCGTAGCAGGGGGTGGCTACAATGAGCAGTTCTTC.